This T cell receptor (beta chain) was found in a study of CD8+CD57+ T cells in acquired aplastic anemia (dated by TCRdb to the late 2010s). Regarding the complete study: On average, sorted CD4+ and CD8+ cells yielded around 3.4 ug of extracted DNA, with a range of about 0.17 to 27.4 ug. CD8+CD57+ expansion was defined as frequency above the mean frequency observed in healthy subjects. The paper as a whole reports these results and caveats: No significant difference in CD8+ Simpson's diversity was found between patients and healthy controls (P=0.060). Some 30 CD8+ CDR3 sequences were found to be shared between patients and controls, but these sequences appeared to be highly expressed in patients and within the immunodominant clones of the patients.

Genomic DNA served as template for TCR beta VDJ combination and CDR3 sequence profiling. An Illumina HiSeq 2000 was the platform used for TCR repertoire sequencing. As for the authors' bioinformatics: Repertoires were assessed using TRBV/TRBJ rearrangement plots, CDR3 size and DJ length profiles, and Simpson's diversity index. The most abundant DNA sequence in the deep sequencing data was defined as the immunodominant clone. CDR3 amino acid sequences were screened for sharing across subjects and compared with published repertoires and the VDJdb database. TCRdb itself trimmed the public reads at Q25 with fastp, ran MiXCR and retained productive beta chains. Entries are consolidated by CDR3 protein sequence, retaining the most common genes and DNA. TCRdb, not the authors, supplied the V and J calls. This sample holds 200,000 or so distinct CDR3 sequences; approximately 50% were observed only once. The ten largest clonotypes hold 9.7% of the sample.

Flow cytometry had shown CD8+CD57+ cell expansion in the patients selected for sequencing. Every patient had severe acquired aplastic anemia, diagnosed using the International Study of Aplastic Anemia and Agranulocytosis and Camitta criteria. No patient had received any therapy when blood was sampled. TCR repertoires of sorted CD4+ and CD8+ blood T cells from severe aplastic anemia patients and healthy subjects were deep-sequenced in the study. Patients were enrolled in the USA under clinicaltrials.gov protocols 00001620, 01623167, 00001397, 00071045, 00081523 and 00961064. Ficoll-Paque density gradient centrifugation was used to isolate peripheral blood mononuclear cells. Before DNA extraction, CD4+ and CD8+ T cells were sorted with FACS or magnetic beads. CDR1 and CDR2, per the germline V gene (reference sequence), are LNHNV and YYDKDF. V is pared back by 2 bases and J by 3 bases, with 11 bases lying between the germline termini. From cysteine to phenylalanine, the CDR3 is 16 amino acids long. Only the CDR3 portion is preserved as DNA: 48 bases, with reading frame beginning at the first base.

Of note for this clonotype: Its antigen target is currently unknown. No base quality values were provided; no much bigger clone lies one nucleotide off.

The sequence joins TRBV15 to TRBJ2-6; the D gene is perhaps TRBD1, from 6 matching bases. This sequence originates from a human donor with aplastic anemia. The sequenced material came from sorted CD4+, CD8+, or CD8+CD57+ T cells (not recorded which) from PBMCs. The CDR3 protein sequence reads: CATSRPGQFGANVLTF. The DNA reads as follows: TGTGCCACCAGCAGACCCGGACAGTTTGGGGCCAACGTCCTGACTTTC.